The present entry profiles one T cell receptor beta chain with its context. Everyone who donated was a Caucasian adult who lived in Nashville, Tennessee. Negatively enriched CD4+ T cells were divided by CD45RA into naive and memory. These data are taken from a study of shared clonotypes between healthy human individuals. Trimming at V came to 6 bases and at J to 4 bases, leaving 17 bases not matched to a gene. This CDR3 has 19 residues. Germline CDR1 reads MDHEN; CDR2 reads SYDVKM. Researchers divided each subset's genomic DNA evenly across several immunoSEQ plates. Clones were sequenced by immunoSEQ multiplex PCR, and TCRdb holds only the in-frame ones, with some missing. The sample has 2 million to 3 million clones; more than 85% are singletons.

The source material was naive CD4+ T cells from PBMCs. The subset here: CD45RA+ positively selected. This receptor was identified in a man between 18 and 29 years old in good health. Some clones in this sample may be carry-over from other donors' samples. The chain recombines TRBV28 with TRBJ2-3; 12 positions match TRBD1. CDR3 loop: CASRYRDRGRREGPDTQYF. CDR3 bases: TGTGCCAGCAGGTACCGGGACAGGGGGCGCCGGGAGGGACCAGATACGCAGTATTTT.